A selection of T cell receptor beta chains follows, all from one sample in a study of cytomegalovirus exposure and HLA in healthy donors. Repertoires were generated with immunoSEQ multiplex PCR, while TCRdb's copy carries only in-frame clones and drops some. This sample has approximately 51,000 clones, with around 68% found just once. Sequencing was done on a sample of PBMCs. The origin of the receptors is a man aged 25-45 years in good health and CMV-seronegative. Each CDR3 is given with its conserved first and last residue. The D gene is left open where the match is weak. Expanded clones are given a class, and other clones once, few, many or no size at all.

TRBD2	TRBV5-1	TRBJ2-1	once	CASSLGLAGGYSYNEQFF	TGCGCCAGCAGCTTGGGACTAGCGGGAGGATACTCCTACAATGAGCAGTTCTTC
.	TRBV9	TRBJ1-1	.	CASSVEGTGKAFF	TGTGCCAGCAGCGTAGAAGGCACAGGGAAAGCTTTCTTT
TRBD1	TRBV11-2	TRBJ1-1	few	CASSPYFAGGFIGYTEAFF	TGTGCCAGCAGCCCCTATTTCGCAGGGGGGTTCATAGGTTACACTGAAGCTTTCTTT
TRBD2	TRBV12-5	TRBJ2-4	.	CASGLAGTSEKNIQYF	TGTGCTAGTGGTTTGGCCGGGACTAGCGAGAAAAACATTCAGTACTTC
.	TRBV30	TRBJ1-2	few	CAWSVRRSVGGSGGYTF	TGTGCCTGGAGTGTGAGGCGAAGTGTAGGAGGGAGTGGTGGCTACACCTTC
.	TRBV5-4	TRBJ1-3	.	CASSLFGGVIGNTIYF	TGTGCCAGCAGCTTGTTTGGAGGGGTAATAGGAAACACCATATATTTT
.	TRBV15	TRBJ2-7	.	CATSRDRRLEQYF	TGTGCCACCAGCAGAGACCGCCGGTTGGAGCAGTACTTC
.	TRBV10-3	TRBJ2-5	.	CATGTGDGETQYF	TGTGCCACCGGTACAGGAGACGGAGAGACCCAGTACTTC
TRBD2	TRBV11-2	TRBJ2-7	.	CASSVGLAGGYEQYF	TGTGCCAGCAGCGTGGGACTAGCGGGAGGATACGAGCAGTACTTC
TRBD2	TRBV29-1	TRBJ2-7	.	CSVGYLAGNYEQYF	TGCAGCGTTGGGTACCTAGCGGGCAACTACGAGCAGTACTTC
.	TRBV7-2	TRBJ2-1	.	CASSPLWSLGYNEQFF	TGTGCCAGCAGCCCCCTCTGGAGCTTAGGATACAATGAGCAGTTCTTC
.	TRBV10-3	TRBJ2-1	few	CAISGSGPDNQQFF	TGTGCCATCAGTGGTAGCGGACCTGACAACCAGCAGTTCTTC
.	TRBV6-5	TRBJ1-1	.	CASSYSRGTEAFF	TGTGCCAGCAGTTACTCTCGGGGCACTGAAGCTTTCTTT
.	TRBV18	TRBJ1-1	.	CASSTTLNTEAFF	TGTGCCAGCTCAACAACACTAAACACTGAAGCTTTCTTT
.	TRBV30	TRBJ2-2	.	CAWSFSLGFNTGELFF	TGTGCCTGGAGCTTCTCTCTCGGGTTTAACACCGGGGAGCTGTTTTTT
.	TRBV6-1	TRBJ2-5	.	CASGQGGWEETQYF	TGTGCCAGCGGACAGGGAGGGTGGGAAGAGACCCAGTACTTC
TRBD2	TRBV11-2	TRBJ2-2	.	CASSSYSGDYTGELFF	TGTGCCAGCAGCTCCTATAGCGGGGATTACACCGGGGAGCTGTTTTTT
.	TRBV10-3	TRBJ2-7	.	CAIRGGPDYEQYF	TGTGCCATCAGAGGGGGACCCGACTACGAGCAGTACTTC
TRBD1	TRBV18	TRBJ1-2	.	CASTPGQGDYGYTF	TGTGCCAGCACCCCGGGACAGGGGGACTATGGCTACACCTTC
.	TRBV18	TRBJ2-5	.	CASSPQPNSQETQYF	TGTGCCAGCTCACCACAGCCTAATTCCCAAGAGACCCAGTACTTC
.	TRBV10-1	TRBJ1-1	.	CASSENQGLNTEAFF	TGCGCCAGCAGTGAAAACCAGGGACTTAACACTGAAGCTTTCTTT
TRBD2	TRBV29-1	TRBJ2-2	.	CSVETSGRTGELFF	TGCAGCGTTGAAACTAGCGGGAGGACCGGGGAGCTGTTTTTT
TRBD2	TRBV5-1	TRBJ2-2	.	CASSRGLDRNTGELLF	TGCGCCAGCAGCCGCGGACTAGACCGGAACACCGGGGAGCTGCTTTTT
TRBD1	TRBV5-1	TRBJ1-1	once	CASSSGQIMNTEAFF	TGCGCCAGCAGCTCGGGACAGATAATGAACACTGAAGCTTTCTTT
.	TRBV19	TRBJ1-5	.	CASSIRGNQPQHF	TGTGCCAGTAGTATCCGGGGGAATCAGCCCCAGCATTTT
.	TRBV11-2	TRBJ1-1	.	CASSLDGATHTEAFF	TGTGCCAGCAGCTTAGATGGGGCGACCCACACTGAAGCTTTCTTT
TRBD2	TRBV4-1	TRBJ2-5	once	CASSQTSGSWETQYF	TGCGCCAGCAGCCAAACTAGCGGGAGCTGGGAGACCCAGTACTTC
TRBD2	TRBV2	TRBJ2-3	few	CASSEEGGRLDTQYF	TGTGCCAGCAGTGAAGAGGGCGGGAGACTAGATACGCAGTATTTT
.	TRBV11-2	TRBJ2-2	.	CASSLVRFTGELFF	TGTGCCAGCAGCTTAGTTCGGTTCACCGGGGAGCTGTTTTTT
.	TRBV19	TRBJ1-1	few	CASSIQGWTEAFF	TGTGCCAGTAGTATCCAGGGATGGACTGAAGCTTTCTTT
.	TRBV6-5	TRBJ1-2	few	CASSYSGGHYGYTF	TGTGCCAGCAGTTACTCGGGGGGGCACTATGGCTACACCTTC
.	TRBV5-4	TRBJ2-5	.	CASSLPNRKKQETQYF	TGTGCCAGCAGCTTGCCCAACAGGAAGAAACAAGAGACCCAGTACTTC
TRBD2	TRBV9	TRBJ2-1	.	CASSVATGGTSGNNEQFF	TGTGCCAGCAGCGTAGCTACCGGCGGGACTAGCGGGAACAATGAGCAGTTCTTC
.	TRBV5-1	TRBJ2-1	.	CASSLAKNNEQFF	TGCGCCAGCAGCTTGGCTAAAAACAATGAGCAGTTCTTC
.	TRBV19	TRBJ2-5	.	CASSIAGLKETQYF	TGTGCCAGTAGTATAGCGGGACTTAAAGAGACCCAGTACTTC
.	TRBV6-5	TRBJ1-1	.	CASSYSNSGPTEAFF	TGTGCCAGCAGTTACTCGAATTCAGGGCCCACTGAAGCTTTCTTT
.	TRBV5-1	TRBJ2-1	.	CASSLGTQQFF	TGCGCCAGCAGCTTAGGGACTCAGCAGTTCTTC
.	TRBV6-5	TRBJ2-1	.	CASSYNGRGEQFF	TGTGCCAGCAGTTACAATGGTCGCGGGGAGCAGTTCTTC
TRBD2	TRBV6-5	TRBJ2-7	.	CASSYRTSGSMYEQYF	TGTGCCAGCAGTTATCGAACTAGCGGGAGTATGTACGAGCAGTACTTC
TRBD2	TRBV6-6	TRBJ2-7	.	CASGASGRAGEQYF	TGTGCCAGCGGGGCCAGCGGGAGGGCCGGCGAGCAGTACTTC